This TCR beta chain was identified during a study of T cells in Graves' hyperthyroidism and ophthalmopathy. This clonotype came up a few times. Each patient was aged 18 to 65 and had newly diagnosed hyperthyroidism of under 2 months' duration. Amplified regions were TCR beta CDR3 sequences from RNA transcripts. In the first-round RT-PCR of the TCR CDR3, the HTBI primer set was used. One entry per CDR3 protein results from TCRdb running MiXCR on the multiplex PCR reads. The sample has some 600,000 distinct CDR3 sequences, roughly 13% seen once. This receptor was identified in a woman in her 30s with Graves' hyperthyroidism that later progressed to Graves' ophthalmopathy. Sequenced input: blood.

The CDR3 DNA is TGTGCCAGCATCCTCGACAGGGCTGGGGCCAACGTCCTGACTTTC. As protein: CASILDRAGANVLTF. This chain joins TRBV2 and TRBJ2-6; the match to TRBD1 covers 7 bases. The germline V gene encodes CDR1 SNHLY and CDR2 FYNNEI. The CDR3 loop spans 15 amino acids. The V segment lost 7 bases and the J segment 2 bases; nucleotides outside the gene matches: 5.